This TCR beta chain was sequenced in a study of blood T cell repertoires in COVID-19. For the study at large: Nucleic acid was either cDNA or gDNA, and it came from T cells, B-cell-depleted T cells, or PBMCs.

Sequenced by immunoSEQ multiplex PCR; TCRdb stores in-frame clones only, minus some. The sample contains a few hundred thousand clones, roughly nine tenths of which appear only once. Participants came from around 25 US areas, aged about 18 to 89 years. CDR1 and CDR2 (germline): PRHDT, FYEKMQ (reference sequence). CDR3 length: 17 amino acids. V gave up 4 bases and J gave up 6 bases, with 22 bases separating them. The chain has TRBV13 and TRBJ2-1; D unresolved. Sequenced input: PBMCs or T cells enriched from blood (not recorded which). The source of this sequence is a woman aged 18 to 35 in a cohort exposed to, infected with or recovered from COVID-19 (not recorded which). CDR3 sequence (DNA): TGTGCCAGCAGCTCAGCAGCTGGGTCCTACTACGGCAATGAGCAGTTCTTC. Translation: CASSSAAGSYYGNEQFF.